The 18 T cell receptor beta chains below were found in one sample sequenced in a study of blood T cell repertoires in COVID-19. Method: immunoSEQ multiplex PCR; TCRdb's copy keeps in-frame clones and lacks some. The sample contains roughly 80,000 clones, around 86% of which appear only once. Sequenced material: peripheral blood. The receptors were sampled from a man older than 75 with acute or convalescent COVID-19.

V gene TRBV5-1 combines with J gene TRBJ2-5, with D tentatively TRBD2 (7 bases). With 4 bases removed from V and 4 bases from J, the gap between germline ends came to 17 bases. The CDR3 loop spans 15 amino acids. Germline CDR1 SGHRS, CDR2 YFSETQ. CDR3 sequence: CASSPGSGGRETQYF. Written as DNA, the CDR3 is TGCGCCAGCAGCCCAGGATCGGGGGGCCGAGAGACCCAGTACTTC.

J is TRBJ1-1 and V is TRBV27; D not certain. The CDR3 length is 13 residues. The germline V gene has CDR1 MNHEY and CDR2 SMNVEV (reference sequence). The V and J ends lost 2 bases and 10 bases respectively, with 14 bases between them. This CDR3 reads CASSLRREGRAFF. The CDR3 region has the DNA TGTGCCAGCAGTTTACGCCGGGAGGGCCGAGCTTTCTTT.

The V gene is TRBV5-1, the J gene TRBJ2-6; a possible D gene is TRBD1 (6 bases). The CDR3 loop spans 15 amino acids. The V end lost 4 bases, the J end lost 2 bases, and 10 bases lay between the germline ends. CDR1 and CDR2 from the germline V gene are SGHRS and YFSETQ. This chain's CDR3 is CASSPTGPGANVLTF. The CDR3 DNA reads TGCGCCAGCAGCCCCACAGGGCCTGGGGCCAACGTCCTGACTTTC.

This rearrangement joins TRBV7-8 to TRBJ2-5, with 11 bases identical to TRBD2. The V gene's germline CDR1 is SGHVS and CDR2 FQNEAQ. The CDR3 runs to 16 residues. The junction had 10 bases not matched to a gene; V was cut back by 5 bases and J by 5 bases. CDR3 bases: TGTGCCAGCAGCCTAATAGCGGGAGGGCCGGGGGAGACCCAGTACTTC. This gives the protein CASSLIAGGPGETQYF.

This clone has a handful of counts. The chain recombines TRBV18 with TRBJ2-7; 11 positions agree with TRBD2. From germline, CDR1 is KGHSH and CDR2 LQKENI. CDR3 length: 17 amino acids. With 4 bases clipped from V and 2 bases from J, the junction kept 10 bases outside the gene matches. The CDR3 sequence: CASSLGTSGRIAYEQYF. The CDR3 DNA sequence: TGTGCCAGCTCACTAGGGACTAGCGGAAGGATTGCCTACGAGCAGTACTTC.

This chain connects TRBV30 to TRBJ2-1; D unclear. The CDR3 extends over 15 amino acids. Germline-derived CDR1 and CDR2 are GTSNPN and SVGIG (reference sequence). V was clipped by 3 bases and J by 1 base, with 13 bases between them. CDR3 DNA: TGTGCCTGGAGCTTGTGGGCCGAATCCTACAATGAGCAGTTCTTC. This codes for CAWSLWAESYNEQFF.

This chain links TRBV5-1 with TRBJ1-2; D may be TRBD1 (6 bases). V was trimmed by 0 bases and J by 6 bases, leaving 12 bases between them. Germline V gene lookup returns CDR1 SGHRS and CDR2 YFSETQ. The CDR3 has 14 amino acids. As DNA, the CDR3 is TGCGCCAGCAGCTTGGCCTCAGGGGAAGATGGCTACACCTTC. It codes for CASSLASGEDGYTF.

The J gene is TRBJ1-6, the V gene TRBV5-6; D uncertain. The germline gives CDR1 SGHDT, CDR2 YYEEEE. Trimming stripped 7 bases from V and 6 bases from J, with 14 bases between. CDR3 size: 14 residues. CDR3 nucleotides: TGTGCCAGCGCCCTTTTGAGAGGTAATTCACCCCTCCACTTT. Residues: CASALLRGNSPLHF.

The J gene is TRBJ2-1, the V gene TRBV10-3, with TRBD2 matching 8 bases. Germline trimming cut 9 bases from V and 4 bases from J; bases unmatched to any gene: 2. The CDR3 is made up of 12 amino acids. Germline CDR1 is ENHRY and CDR2 is SYGVKD. This CDR3 is CAISGTYNEQFF. CDR3 nucleotides: TGTGCCATTAGCGGGACTTACAATGAGCAGTTCTTC.

In this sample, this clone turned up once. The chain employs TRBV4-1 and TRBJ1-4; 7 bases align to TRBD1. This CDR3 contains 17 residues. CDR1 and CDR2 from the germline V gene are MGHRA and YSYEKL. J gave up 8 bases and V 1 base, and 13 bases lay outside the gene matches. CDR3 residues: CASSQGSSDRVLEKLFF. Here the CDR3 DNA reads TGCGCCAGCAGCCAAGGCTCTTCAGACAGGGTATTGGAAAAACTGTTTTTT.

This chain links TRBV19 with TRBJ1-5, with D tentatively TRBD1 (5 bases). Germline CDR1 LNHDA, CDR2 SQIVND (reference sequence). The CDR3 is 14 amino acids. V was trimmed by 1 base and J by 6 bases, leaving 10 bases between them. This chain's CDR3 is CASSIVGRGQPQHF. In DNA, the CDR3 is TGTGCCAGTAGTATAGTAGGAAGGGGTCAGCCCCAGCATTTT.

The V call is TRBV7-8, the J call TRBJ1-4, with D perhaps TRBD1 (6 bases). V lost 3 bases to trimming and J lost 3 bases, with 11 bases between them. CDR3 length equals 15 residues. Germline-derived CDR1 and CDR2 are SGHVS and FQNEAQ. In nucleotides, the CDR3 is TGTGCCAGCAGCTTGGGACAAGGACCTAATGAAAAACTGTTTTTT. This codes for CASSLGQGPNEKLFF.

V gene TRBV7-8 combines with J gene TRBJ2-7; 9 bases match TRBD1. The CDR3 covers 16 residues. In germline, CDR1 is SGHVS, CDR2 FQNEAQ. After removal of 0 bases from V and 3 bases from J, the junction contained 6 bases not matched to a gene. The DNA of the CDR3 is TGTGCCAGCAGCTTAGCCTCGGACAGGGGTATCTACGAGCAGTACTTC. It is translated as CASSLASDRGIYEQYF.

In nucleotides, the CDR3 is TGCAGTGCTAGTGCGGGACTAGGGGTCAGTGAGACCCAGTACTTC. It codes for CSASAGLGVSETQYF. The chain recombines TRBV20-1 with TRBJ2-5; 8 nucleotides match TRBD2. This CDR3 spans 15 amino acids. The V and J ends lost 3 bases and 5 bases, in that order; junction bases with no gene match: 11. Germline V gives CDR1 DFQATT, CDR2 SNEGSKA (reference sequence).

The chain has TRBV6-5 and TRBJ2-7; D uncertain. V lost 2 bases to trimming and J lost 2 bases, with 10 bases between them. The CDR3 runs 14 residues. Looked up from germline, CDR1 is MNHEY and CDR2 is SVGAGI. This chain's CDR3 is CASSYGRIAYEQYF. DNA of the CDR3: TGTGCCAGCAGTTACGGCAGGATCGCCTACGAGCAGTACTTC.

This chain joins TRBV2 and TRBJ2-1; 7 bases are shared with TRBD2. CDR3 length: 13 amino acids. The ends lost 5 bases at V and 6 bases at J; junction bases unmatched: 4. Germline values: CDR1 SNHLY, CDR2 FYNNEI. CDR3 loop: CASSRGVGNEQFF. The CDR3 coding sequence is TGTGCCAGCAGTCGGGGGGTTGGCAATGAGCAGTTCTTC.

This clone was seen more than once but under ten times. This rearrangement joins TRBV29-1 to TRBJ2-7, with D maybe TRBD2 (5 bases). This CDR3 has 16 residues. CDR1 is SQVTM and CDR2 is ANQGSEA in the germline V gene. V was pared by 5 bases and J by 7 bases, with 27 bases between. The CDR3 coding sequence is TGCAGCGTTAATGGCGAGGCGGGCCGGCGTGTAGGGGAGCAGTACTTC. Amino acids: CSVNGEAGRRVGEQYF.

This sequence joins TRBV9 and TRBJ2-5; 8 nucleotides agree with TRBD2. V shed 0 bases, J shed 5 bases, and the junction held 3 bases outside the gene matches. This CDR3 spans 14 amino acids. CDR1 and CDR2 (germline): SGDLS, YYNGEE. CDR3 nucleotides: TGTGCCAGCAGCGTAGAAGCGGGAGTTGAGACCCAGTACTTC. Translation: CASSVEAGVETQYF. The whole variable domain, remainder taken from reference TRBV9 and TRBJ2-5, is DSGVTQTPKHLITATGQRVTLRCSPRSGDLSVYWYQQSLDQGLQFLIQYYNGEERAKGNILERFSAQQFPDLHSELNLSSLELGDSALYFCASSVEAGVETQYFGPGTRLLVL.